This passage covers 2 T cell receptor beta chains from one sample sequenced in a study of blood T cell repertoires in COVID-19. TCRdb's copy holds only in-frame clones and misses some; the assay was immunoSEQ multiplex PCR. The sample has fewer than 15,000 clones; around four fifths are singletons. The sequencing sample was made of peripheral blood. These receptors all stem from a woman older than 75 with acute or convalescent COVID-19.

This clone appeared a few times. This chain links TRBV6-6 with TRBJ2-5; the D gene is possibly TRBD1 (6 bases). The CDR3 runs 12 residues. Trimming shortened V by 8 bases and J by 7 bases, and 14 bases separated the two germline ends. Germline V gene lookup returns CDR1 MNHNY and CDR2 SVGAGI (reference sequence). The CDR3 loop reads CASGTSGGTQYF. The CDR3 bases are TGTGCCAGCGGGACATCTGGGGGGACCCAGTACTTC.

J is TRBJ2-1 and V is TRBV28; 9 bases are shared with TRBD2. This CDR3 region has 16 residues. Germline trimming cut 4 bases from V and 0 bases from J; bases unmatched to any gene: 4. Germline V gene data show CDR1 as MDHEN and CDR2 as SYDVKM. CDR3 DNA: TGTGCCAGCAGTTCTAGCGGGGTTAGCTCCTACAATGAGCAGTTCTTC. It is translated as CASSSSGVSSYNEQFF.